This TCR beta chain was recovered during a study of blood T cell repertoires in COVID-19. Germline loops: CDR1 LGHNA, CDR2 YSLEER. V dropped 4 bases and J dropped 1; count of bases not matched to a gene: 10. CDR3 length: 19 residues. Per the original methods: The authors estimated nucleated cell counts from reference gene primer amplification. Clones were sequenced by immunoSEQ multiplex PCR, and TCRdb holds only the in-frame ones, with some missing. V, J and clone size reflect that table, while D and trimming were determined from the DNA. Of 220,000 or so clones listed, roughly four fifths are singletons.

The V call is TRBV4-3, the J call TRBJ2-6, with 10 positions matching TRBD1. The sample consisted of peripheral blood. The receptor comes from an elderly woman with acute or convalescent COVID-19. The CDR3 here is CASSPQVRQGASGANVLTF. CDR3 DNA sequence: TGCGCCAGCAGCCCCCAGGTCCGACAGGGGGCATCTGGGGCCAACGTCCTGACTTTC.